The rows below give T cell receptor beta chains drawn from one sample of a study of T cells of healthy individuals. TCRdb reprocessed the 5' RACE reads via MiXCR and lists one record per CDR3 protein. This sample has about 96,000 distinct CDR3 sequences; around 17% occur once, and the top ten carry about 6.2%. The receptors shown here come from a human donor in good health. Both conserved end residues are part of each CDR3. Each record gives: clone size, J gene, D gene, CDR3 length, V gene, CDR3 DNA, CDR3 protein. D genes are given only for firm matches. The size of a clone is reported for some rows only, either as once, few or many, or as a class for expanded clones.

>.|TRBJ1-5|.|13|TRBV10-3
TGTGCCATCAGTGACAGGGAGAATCAGCCCCAGCATTTT
CAISDRENQPQHF
>few|TRBJ1-1|.|12|TRBV28
TGTGCCAGCTGGGCTGGGAACACTGAAGCTTTCTTT
CASWAGNTEAFF
>.|TRBJ1-2|.|13|TRBV4-3
TGCGCCAGCAGCCAAGATGCGGGGTATGGCTACACCTTC
CASSQDAGYGYTF
>few|TRBJ2-7|.|14|TRBV7-9
TGTGCCAGCAGCTTTGGGCTCCCCTCCTACGAGCAGTACTTC
CASSFGLPSYEQYF
>few|TRBJ2-2|.|15|TRBV6-2/TRBV6-3
TGTGCCAGCAGTTACTCGCCAAGTAACACCGGGGAGCTGTTTTTT
CASSYSPSNTGELFF
>.|TRBJ2-3|.|13|TRBV18
TGTGCCAGCTCACCACCGGACCAGGGTTCGAGTCATTTT
CASSPPDQGSSHF
>many|TRBJ2-1|TRBD2|16|TRBV11-2
TGTGCCAGCAGCTCGCGGACTAGCGGGAGAGACAATGAGCAGTTCTTC
CASSSRTSGRDNEQFF
>many|TRBJ2-3|.|14|TRBV28
TGTGCCAGCGGGGGCCACTCCAGCACAGATACGCAGTATTTT
CASGGHSSTDTQYF
>many|TRBJ1-1|TRBD1|16|TRBV4-1
TGCGCCAGCAGCCAAGGTAGGGACAGGGCCAACACTGAAGCTTTCTTT
CASSQGRDRANTEAFF
>few|TRBJ1-1|.|15|TRBV7-2
TGTGCCAGCAGCTTAACTTACAGCCTGAACACTGAAGCTTTCTTT
CASSLTYSLNTEAFF
>.|TRBJ2-5|TRBD1|13|TRBV3-1
TGTGCCAGCGGGACAGGGGGCGGGGAGACCCAGTACTTC
CASGTGGGETQYF
>.|TRBJ1-2|.|12|TRBV12-3/TRBV12-4
TGTGCCAGCAGTCCGACTACCTATGGCTACACCTTC
CASSPTTYGYTF
>.|TRBJ2-7|TRBD1|15|TRBV6-2/TRBV6-3
TGTGCCAGCACCCTACGCCGGGACAGGGGATACGAGCAGTACTTC
CASTLRRDRGYEQYF
>.|TRBJ2-1|.|15|TRBV19
TGTGCCAGTAGTATTGCTGGGGGCGAAGCAAGTGAGCAGTTCTTC
CASSIAGGEASEQFF
>.|TRBJ1-1|.|15|TRBV12-3/TRBV12-4
TGTGCCAGCAGTTTAAATATGGCGTCCGTGGACACCTTTTTCTTT
CASSLNMASVDTFFF
>few|TRBJ1-1|.|14|TRBV20-1
TGCAGTGCTAGAGATCTGGGCAGGAACACTGAAGCTTTCTTT
CSARDLGRNTEAFF
>many|TRBJ1-1|.|15|TRBV6-2/TRBV6-3
TGTGCCAGCAGTCCCCCGGGACGGGGCCCTTCTTGGGCTTTCTTT
CASSPPGRGPSWAFF
>.|TRBJ2-5|TRBD1|15|TRBV15
TGTGCCGCCAGCAGGAGGGACAGGGGATTAGAGACCCAGTACTTC
CAASRRDRGLETQYF
>many|TRBJ1-1|.|14|TRBV6-5
TGTGCCAGCAGTTACTCGTTAAAAACCCCTGAAGCTTTCTTT
CASSYSLKTPEAFF
>.|TRBJ1-5|TRBD1|15|TRBV6-1
TGTGCCAGCAGATACGGACAGGACCGACGGGGGCCCCAGCATTTT
CASRYGQDRRGPQHF
>few|TRBJ2-1|.|17|TRBV25-1
TGTGCCAGCAGTCCACGGGGGCCAGGGACTGACCTCAATGAGCAGTTCTTC
CASSPRGPGTDLNEQFF
>many|TRBJ1-5|.|15|TRBV7-6
TGTGCCAGCAGCTTGGGTGGGACGAACAATCAGCCCCAGCATTTT
CASSLGGTNNQPQHF
>few|TRBJ2-7|.|14|TRBV28
TGTGCCAGCAGCCAACCCAGGGACGGCTACGAGCAGTACTTC
CASSQPRDGYEQYF
>.|TRBJ1-2|.|14|TRBV19
TGTGCCAGTAGTATAGAAGAAGGGGATGTCGGCTACACCTTC
CASSIEEGDVGYTF
>many|TRBJ2-5|.|12|TRBV29-1
TGCAGCATTCTGACAGGCGAAGAGACCCAGTACTTC
CSILTGEETQYF
>few|TRBJ1-5|.|13|TRBV6-6
TGTGCCAGCATGGCAGGTAGCAATCAGCCCCAGCATTTT
CASMAGSNQPQHF
>.|TRBJ2-2|.|13|TRBV7-6
TGTGCCAGCAGAACAGAGGGCACCGGGGAGCTGTTTTTT
CASRTEGTGELFF
>many|TRBJ1-6|.|13|TRBV29-1
TGCAGCGTCCATGGGTGCCATAATTCACCCCTCCACTTT
CSVHGCHNSPLHF
>few|TRBJ2-3|.|14|TRBV28
TGTGCCAGCAGTCCTAGGACTAGCACAGATACGCAGTATTTT
CASSPRTSTDTQYF
>.|TRBJ1-2|.|13|TRBV29-1
TGCAGCGTTGACGGAGCTACTTGGGGTGGCTACACCTTC
CSVDGATWGGYTF
>many|TRBJ2-3|.|14|TRBV20-1
TGCAGTGCTAGAGGGGGCCGATCCACAGATACGCAGTATTTT
CSARGGRSTDTQYF
>.|TRBJ2-1|.|15|TRBV5-5
TGTGCCAGCAGCACGGGACTTCCCTCCTACAATGAGCAGTTCTTC
CASSTGLPSYNEQFF
>many|TRBJ1-4|.|15|TRBV28
TGTGCCAGCAGCCAGTCGGGGGGCTTCAATGAAAAACTGTTTTTT
CASSQSGGFNEKLFF
>many|TRBJ1-4|TRBD1|14|TRBV28
TGTGCCAGCAGTCAGGACAGGGCGTGGGAAAAACTGTTTTTT
CASSQDRAWEKLFF
>.|TRBJ1-5|TRBD1|15|TRBV2
TGTGCCAGCAGTAAAGACAGGGCGGGGGTTCAGCCCCAGCATTTT
CASSKDRAGVQPQHF
>few|TRBJ1-5|.|14|TRBV7-2
TGTGCCAGCAGCTTCTCGGGGGCTGAGCAGCCCCAGCATTTT
CASSFSGAEQPQHF
>many|TRBJ1-5|.|16|TRBV20-1
TGCAGTGCTAGCAAGGGGAGGGTCCATAGCAATCAGCCCCAGCATTTT
CSASKGRVHSNQPQHF
>.|TRBJ2-3|.|13|TRBV7-2
TGTGCCAGCGGGCCAACAGGGACAGATACGCAGTATTTT
CASGPTGTDTQYF
>.|TRBJ1-3|.|15|TRBV7-2
TGTGCCAGCAGGGAGACAGCGGCCTTGGGAAACACCATATATTTT
CASRETAALGNTIYF
>.|TRBJ1-3|TRBD1|15|TRBV7-9
TGTGCCAGCAGCGTACAGGGGTCCCCTGGAAACACCATATATTTT
CASSVQGSPGNTIYF
>.|TRBJ2-5|.|10|TRBV2
TGTGCCATAAAAAAAGAGACCCAGTACTTC
CAIKKETQYF
>many|TRBJ2-1|.|16|TRBV19
TGTGCCAGTAGTATTCTGGTCGGGGCACTGCTTGAGGAGCAGTTCTTC
CASSILVGALLEEQFF
>many|TRBJ1-4|.|14|TRBV7-2
TGTGCCAGCAGCCTATCAAGTACTAATGAAAAACTGTTTTTT
CASSLSSTNEKLFF
>once|TRBJ2-3|.|15|TRBV6-6
TGTGCCAGCAGTTATCAGGGCAGGGACACAGATACGCAGTATTTT
CASSYQGRDTDTQYF
>.|TRBJ1-5|TRBD1|13|TRBV12-3/TRBV12-4
TGTGCCAGCAGGGGGACAGGTAATCAGCCCCAGCATTTT
CASRGTGNQPQHF
>many|TRBJ2-5|.|13|TRBV20-1
TGCAGTGCTAGAGTCACAGGAGCGCAGACCCAGTACTTC
CSARVTGAQTQYF
>.|TRBJ2-7|TRBD2|15|TRBV20-1
TGCAGTGCTAGAGATAGGCTCGCGGGGGGAGAGGGGCAGTACTTC
CSARDRLAGGEGQYF
>few|TRBJ2-1|TRBD2|22|TRBV6-2/TRBV6-3
TGTGCCAGCAGTTACCCTTCTAGCGGGAGGGGCCAAATTCTCGCCTCCTACAATGAGCAGTTCTTC
CASSYPSSGRGQILASYNEQFF
>.|TRBJ2-5|.|13|TRBV4-3
TGCGCCAGCAGCCAAGTTAGGCAAGAGACCCAGTACTTC
CASSQVRQETQYF
>few|TRBJ1-6|.|14|TRBV4-3
TGCGCCAGCAGCCAAGTGGGGCAGGATTCACCCCTCCACTTT
CASSQVGQDSPLHF
>once|TRBJ2-3|TRBD2|15|TRBV12-3/TRBV12-4
TGTGCCAGCAGGATACGGCGGGAGGGCACAGATACGCAGTATTTT
CASRIRREGTDTQYF
>many|TRBJ1-6|.|15|TRBV5-1
TGCGCCAGCAGCTTGGAGTCGGGGTCAGGATCACCCCTCCACTTT
CASSLESGSGSPLHF
>.|TRBJ2-7|.|14|TRBV10-3
TGTGCCATCAGTGAGTCTCCAAATGGAGGCGAGCAGTACTTC
CAISESPNGGEQYF
>few|TRBJ2-2|.|15|TRBV3-1
TGTGCCAGCAGCCAAGAGATCCAGGTCACCGGGGAGCTGTTTTTT
CASSQEIQVTGELFF
>.|TRBJ1-1|.|16|TRBV7-9
TGTGCCAGCAGCTTAGAGGACACAGGGATGAACACTGAAGCTTTCTTT
CASSLEDTGMNTEAFF
>.|TRBJ1-2|.|11|TRBV2
TGTGCCAGCAGTGAGCAGTATGGCTACACCTTC
CASSEQYGYTF
>.|TRBJ2-5|.|14|TRBV20-1
TGCAGTGCTCTACTCACATCCGGGGTAGAGACCCAGTACTTC
CSALLTSGVETQYF
>many|TRBJ2-2|.|13|TRBV28
TGTGCCATTCTCAGGAGGAACACCGGGGAGCTGTTTTTT
CAILRRNTGELFF
>.|TRBJ2-1|.|18|TRBV6-6
TGTGCCAGCAGACACACAGTTTCACACGGGCGAGACCGCAATGAGCAGTTCTTC
CASRHTVSHGRDRNEQFF
>.|TRBJ2-5|TRBD2|17|TRBV7-2
TGTGCCAGCAGCCAGGAACGGACTAGCGGACCGCCGGAGACCCAGTACTTC
CASSQERTSGPPETQYF